This TCR beta chain was sequenced for a study of blood T cell repertoires in COVID-19. Overall study: Researchers got acute and convalescent COVID-19 samples from the United States, Italy and Spain. PBMCs, B-cell-depleted T cells, or T cells were the source of the cDNA or gDNA that made up the material.

As handled by the study authors: Amplifying reference gene primers gave estimates of nucleated cell counts. Method: immunoSEQ multiplex PCR; TCRdb's copy keeps in-frame clones and lacks some. From that table come the V and J calls and clone size; the DNA was used to work out D and trimming. The table includes approximately 170,000 clones, more than 75% detected once. This CDR3 is built from 14 residues. The V gene end was trimmed by 3 bases and the J gene end by 6 bases; junction bases not matched to a gene: 4. CDR1 is SGHRS and CDR2 is YFSETQ in the germline V gene. This clone showed up just once. This clonotype originated in a man in his sixties with active or convalescent COVID-19. The sequencing input was peripheral blood. The chain combines TRBV5-1 with TRBJ1-4; 8 bases fit TRBD1. The CDR3 here is CASSSDRGDEKLFF. In nucleotides, the CDR3 is TGCGCCAGCAGCTCCGACAGGGGAGATGAAAAACTGTTTTTT.